Shown below are 21 T cell receptor beta chains from a single sample sequenced in a study of cytomegalovirus exposure and HLA in healthy donors. The protocol was immunoSEQ multiplex PCR, while the TCRdb copy is restricted to in-frame clones and leaves out a portion. The sample holds approximately 76,000 clones, approximately 95% seen once. The sequencing sample was made of PBMCs. All receptors derive from a woman aged 18-29 years in good health and CMV-seronegative.

This rearrangement joins TRBV7-9 to TRBJ2-1; 10 positions match TRBD2. Looked up from germline, CDR1 is SEHNR and CDR2 is FQNEAQ (reference sequence). The trim removed 5 bases at V and 10 bases at J, leaving 11 bases unmatched. CDR3 length equals 15 residues. CDR3: CASSPSSGGMGEQFF. CDR3 DNA: TGTGCCAGCAGCCCCTCTAGCGGGGGAATGGGAGAGCAGTTCTTC. Filled out from reference TRBV7-9 and TRBJ2-1, the complete variable domain reads DTGVSQNPRHKITKRGQNVTFRCDPISEHNRLYWYRQTLGQGPEFLTYFQNEAQLEKSRLLSDRFSAERPKGSFSTLEIQRTEQGDSAMYLCASSPSSGGMGEQFFGPGTRLTVL.

This clone came up a few times. The chain uses TRBV13 and TRBJ1-2; D is perhaps TRBD1 (5 bases). Trimming stripped 5 bases from V and 7 bases from J, with 14 bases between. Germline values: CDR1 PRHDT, CDR2 FYEKMQ (reference sequence). This CDR3 has 13 amino acids. CDR3 amino acids: CASSTRGVGGYTF. CDR3 in DNA: TGTGCCAGCAGCACCCGGGGGGTTGGTGGCTACACCTTC. Full variable domain (missing parts from reference TRBV13 and TRBJ1-2): AAGVIQSPRHLIKEKRETATLKCYPIPRHDTVYWYQQGPGQDPQFLISFYEKMQSDKGSIPDRFSAQQFSDYHSELNMSSLELGDSALYFCASSTRGVGGYTFGSGTRLTVV.

The chain's CDR3 is CASSPLRLAGTQETQYF. DNA for the CDR3: TGTGCCAGCTCACCACTCCGACTAGCGGGGACCCAAGAGACCCAGTACTTC. This sequence joins TRBV18 and TRBJ2-5, with 11 positions matching TRBD2. Per the germline V gene, CDR1 is KGHSH and CDR2 is LQKENI. The CDR3 has 17 residues. The V segment lost 1 base and the J segment 1 base; nucleotides outside the gene matches: 5. The full variable domain, its missing parts supplied by reference TRBV18 and TRBJ2-5, is NAGVMQNPRHLVRRRGQEARLRCSPMKGHSHVYWYRQLPEEGLKFMVYLQKENIIDESGMPKERFSAEFPKEGPSILRIQQVVRGDSAAYFCASSPLRLAGTQETQYFGPGTRLLVL.

Turning to this clone: Other nucleotide sequences from this sample produce the same CDR3. The V and J genes are TRBV29-1 and TRBJ2-2; TRBD1 might be the D (6 bases). The CDR3 spans 13 residues. Germline CDR1 and CDR2: SQVTM and ANQGSEA. Trimming pared 6 bases from V and 2 bases from J, leaving 10 bases between. The DNA for the CDR3 is TGCAGCGTGGAGGACAGCAACACCGGGGAGCTGTTTTTT. This gives the protein CSVEDSNTGELFF.

This clone was seen once. This sequence joins TRBV18 and TRBJ2-7, with D maybe TRBD1 (5 bases). The V and J ends lost 5 bases and 2 bases respectively, with 13 bases between them. This CDR3 region has 14 residues. Germline assignment: CDR1 KGHSH and CDR2 LQKENI. Written as DNA, the CDR3 is TGTGCCAGCTCAGCCTCGACAGCCCCCTACGAGCAGTACTTC. This translates into CASSASTAPYEQYF. Combining the CDR3 with reference TRBV18 and TRBJ2-7 gives the whole variable domain NAGVMQNPRHLVRRRGQEARLRCSPMKGHSHVYWYRQLPEEGLKFMVYLQKENIIDESGMPKERFSAEFPKEGPSILRIQQVVRGDSAAYFCASSASTAPYEQYFGPGTRLTVT.

The rearrangement links TRBV29-1 to TRBJ1-1; 9 bases are shared with TRBD1. The CDR3 has 14 amino acids. The germline gives CDR1 SQVTM, CDR2 ANQGSEA. With 4 bases clipped from V and 3 bases from J, the junction kept 6 bases outside the gene matches. The CDR3 loop reads CSVASRDRDTEAFF. Here the CDR3 DNA reads TGCAGCGTTGCTTCAAGGGACAGGGACACTGAAGCTTTCTTT.

This clone occurred once. Different DNA sequences within this sample yield the same CDR3. V usage is TRBV27 and J usage is TRBJ1-2, with D maybe TRBD1 (5 bases). The CDR3 extends over 13 amino acids. Germline assignment: CDR1 MNHEY and CDR2 SMNVEV (reference sequence). V was trimmed by 5 bases and J by 2 bases, leaving 9 bases between them. The CDR3 DNA sequence: TGTGCCAGCAGTCCCCAGGGCAACTATGGCTACACCTTC. Translation gives CASSPQGNYGYTF.

The chain couples TRBV28 to TRBJ2-3; maybe TRBD2 (6 bases). CDR1 and CDR2 (germline): MDHEN, SYDVKM. The CDR3 contains 14 residues. V gave up 7 bases and J gave up 8 bases, with 19 bases separating them. The CDR3 nucleotides are TGTGCCAGCACCCTGGGACTTACCCAGGGTACGCAGTATTTT. This translates into CASTLGLTQGTQYF.

CDR3 sequence: CASSLGGSSGRYEQYF. CDR3 nucleotides: TGTGCCAGCAGCTTAGGAGGGTCTAGCGGGAGGTACGAGCAGTACTTC. The chain carries TRBV11-2 and TRBJ2-7; 11 bases agree with TRBD2. This CDR3 contains 16 residues. The germline V gene encodes CDR1 SGHAT and CDR2 FQNNGV. V gave up 1 base and J gave up 4 bases; unmatched junction bases: 6.

The chain carries TRBV10-3 and TRBJ1-2, with 7 bases fitting TRBD1. The junction had 8 bases not matched to a gene; V was cut back by 4 bases and J by 6 bases. Germline V CDR1 and CDR2: ENHRY, SYGVKD. CDR3 size: 14 residues. The chain's CDR3 is CAISATGDSHGYTF. DNA for the CDR3: TGTGCCATCAGTGCAACAGGGGATAGTCATGGCTACACCTTC.

This rearrangement joins TRBV30 to TRBJ1-2, with a possible D match to TRBD1 (5 bases). This CDR3 has 13 residues. Germline V gives CDR1 GTSNPN, CDR2 SVGIG (reference sequence). Trimming took 0 bases from V and 5 from J, leaving 10 bases between them. CDR3 in DNA: TGTGCCTGGAGTGTAATGGGGGGGTATGGCTACACCTTC. Translated, it gives CAWSVMGGYGYTF.

CDR3 sequence: CASSQETSGIDEQFF. The CDR3 region has the DNA TGTGCCAGCAGCCAAGAAACTAGCGGGATCGATGAGCAGTTCTTC. This chain links TRBV4-2 with TRBJ2-1; 10 bases are a match to TRBD2. In germline, CDR1 is LGHNA, CDR2 YNFKEQ. V was pared by 0 bases and J by 8 bases, with 4 bases of the junction left unmatched. The CDR3 extends over 15 amino acids.

V and J are TRBV20-1 and TRBJ1-2; D ambiguous. Germline CDR1 is DFQATT and CDR2 is SNEGSKA (reference sequence). The germline V and J ends were trimmed by 4 bases and 7 bases, with 10 bases remaining between them. The length of the CDR3 is 11 residues. The DNA of the CDR3 is TGCAGTGCTACCCCTCGGGGTGGCTACACCTTC. Its translation is CSATPRGGYTF.

The rearrangement uses TRBV7-6 and TRBJ1-1, with D possibly matching TRBD1 (6 bases). This CDR3 contains 15 residues. From germline, CDR1 is SGHVS and CDR2 FNYEAQ. The germline V and J ends were trimmed by 5 bases and 2 bases, with 15 bases remaining between them. The CDR3 loop is CASSPLGQHNTEAFF. The CDR3 DNA is TGTGCCAGCAGCCCGCTTGGACAGCATAACACTGAAGCTTTCTTT.

The chain uses TRBV2 and TRBJ2-7, with D maybe TRBD2 (5 bases). Germline-derived CDR1 and CDR2 are SNHLY and FYNNEI. The V end lost 4 bases, the J end lost 2 bases, and 15 bases lay between the germline ends. This CDR3 has 15 residues. CDR3 coding DNA: TGTGCCAGCAGTGCGTCAGAGGGCGGTCCCTACGAGCAGTACTTC. Its protein is CASSASEGGPYEQYF.

This chain links TRBV2 with TRBJ2-1, with 11 bases that match TRBD1. The germline gives CDR1 SNHLY, CDR2 FYNNEI. Losses at the gene ends were 8 bases for V and 8 bases for J; bases not matched to a gene: 8. This CDR3 region has 14 residues. For the CDR3, the DNA is TGTGCCAGCCCGGACAGGGGGCGGTTGGATGAGCAGTTCTTC. It codes for CASPDRGRLDEQFF.

The chain links TRBV10-2 to TRBJ2-1; 9 nucleotides agree with TRBD1. Germline assignment: CDR1 WSHSY and CDR2 SAAADI. Trimming at V came to 4 bases and at J to 6 bases, leaving 10 bases not matched to a gene. The CDR3 runs to 16 residues. CDR3 coding DNA: TGCGCCAGCAGTGGGCGGACGGGACAGGGCGGCAATGAGCAGTTCTTC. Translating gives CASSGRTGQGGNEQFF.

The gene calls are TRBV7-9 and TRBJ1-2, with no clear D. V lost 2 bases and J lost 4, with 14 bases in between. The V gene's germline CDR1 is SEHNR and CDR2 FQNEAQ (reference sequence). The CDR3 extends over 15 amino acids. This chain's CDR3 is CASSLMRVSGYGYTF. The CDR3 nucleotides are TGTGCCAGCAGCTTAATGAGGGTCTCGGGCTATGGCTACACCTTC.

The chain combines TRBV29-1 with TRBJ2-1; 9 bases line up with TRBD1. The V gene's germline CDR1 is SQVTM and CDR2 ANQGSEA. This CDR3 has 16 residues. Unmatched junction bases numbered 5, after V lost 0 bases and J lost 2 bases. In DNA form, the CDR3 reads TGCAGCGTTGAAGATCAAAGGACAGGGGCCTACAATGAGCAGTTCTTC. Translated: CSVEDQRTGAYNEQFF.

This chain uses TRBV27 with TRBJ2-1, with D possibly matching TRBD1 (5 bases). Trimming shortened V by 0 bases and J by 4 bases, and 13 bases separated the two germline ends. This CDR3 region has 16 residues. The germline gives CDR1 MNHEY, CDR2 SMNVEV (reference sequence). CDR3 sequence (DNA): TGTGCCAGCAGTTTATCAGGGGCATTTAGATACAATGAGCAGTTCTTC. Amino acids: CASSLSGAFRYNEQFF.

The chain has TRBV5-4 and TRBJ2-1; 7 nucleotides agree with TRBD2. The germline V gene encodes CDR1 SGHNT and CDR2 YYREEE (reference sequence). The ends lost 0 bases at V and 6 bases at J; junction bases unmatched: 6. This CDR3 is 15 amino acids long. DNA for the CDR3: TGTGCCAGCAGCTTGGGTCTAGCGGTACCCAATGAGCAGTTCTTC. It codes for CASSLGLAVPNEQFF.